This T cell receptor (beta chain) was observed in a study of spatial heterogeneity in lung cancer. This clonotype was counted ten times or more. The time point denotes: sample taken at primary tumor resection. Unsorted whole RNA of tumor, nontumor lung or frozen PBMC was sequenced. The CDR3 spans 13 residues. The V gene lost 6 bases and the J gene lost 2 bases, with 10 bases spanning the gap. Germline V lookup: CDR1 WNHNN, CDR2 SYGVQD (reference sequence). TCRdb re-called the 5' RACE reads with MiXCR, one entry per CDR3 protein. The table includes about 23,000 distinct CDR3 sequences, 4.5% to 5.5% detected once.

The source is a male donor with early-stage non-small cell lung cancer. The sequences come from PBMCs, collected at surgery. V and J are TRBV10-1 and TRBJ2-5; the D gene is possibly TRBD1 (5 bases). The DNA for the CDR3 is TGCGCCAGCAGCTTACAGGTTCAAGAGACCCAGTACTTC. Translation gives CASSLQVQETQYF.